This TCR beta chain was found in a study of cytomegalovirus exposure and HLA in healthy donors. PCR amplification relied on 60 Vbeta primers (plus 13 Jbeta primers). In the study's own analysis: Among the unique TCR beta chains that a later analysis counted, about 84 million in all, 9.5 million to 12 million were shared. Assay: immunoSEQ multiplex PCR; the TCRdb copy retains only in-frame clones and omits some. From that table come the V and J calls and clone size; the DNA was used to work out D and trimming. The sample lists 100,000 to 120,000 clones, roughly four fifths occurring once. General study results and limits: In a later analysis, at a false discovery rate of 0.05, under 20,000 TCR beta sequences were associated with HLA alleles. As a later analysis showed, a missense DCLRE1C variant was linked to trimming of TCR beta V- and J-genes. Across donors, most TCRs were seen rarely, yet some public ones were widespread.

The V end was cut by 2 bases, the J end by 2 bases, with 16 bases between. The CDR3 covers 16 residues. In germline, CDR1 is SEHNR, CDR2 FQNEAQ (reference sequence). Details on this clone: No antigen is known for it.

This clonotype was sampled from a woman aged 25 to 45 in good health and CMV-seronegative. The V call is TRBV7-9, the J call TRBJ2-7, with D tentatively TRBD1 (5 bases). What was sequenced was PBMCs. The CDR3 loop is CASSLSDRGSAYEQYF. The CDR3 bases are TGTGCCAGCAGCTTATCCGACAGAGGATCTGCCTACGAGCAGTACTTC.